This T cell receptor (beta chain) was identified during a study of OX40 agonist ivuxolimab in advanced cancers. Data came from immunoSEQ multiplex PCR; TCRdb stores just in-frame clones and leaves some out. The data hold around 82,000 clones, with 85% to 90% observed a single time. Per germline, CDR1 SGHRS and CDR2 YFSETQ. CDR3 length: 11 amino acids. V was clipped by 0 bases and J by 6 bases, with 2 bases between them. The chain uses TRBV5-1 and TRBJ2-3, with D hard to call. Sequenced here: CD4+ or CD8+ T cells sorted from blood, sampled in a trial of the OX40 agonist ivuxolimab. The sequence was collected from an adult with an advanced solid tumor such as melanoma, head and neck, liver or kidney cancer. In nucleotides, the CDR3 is TGCGCCAGCAGCTTGGGGGATACGCAGTATTTT. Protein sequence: CASSLGDTQYF.